What follows are 12 T cell receptor beta chains derived from one specimen sequenced in a study of Graves' ophthalmopathy and Graves' hyperthyroidism. RNA transcripts yielded amplified TCR beta CDR3 regions. HTBI primers served in a first-round RT-PCR, which a second-round multiplex PCR followed. From the multiplex PCR reads, TCRdb called clonotypes with MiXCR, one entry per CDR3 protein. The sample has tens of thousands of distinct CDR3 sequences; 40% to 65% are singletons. Sequences were obtained from peripheral blood. All receptors come from an adult man with Graves' ophthalmopathy.

The chain employs TRBV11-3 and TRBJ2-2; the D is unclear. Trimming shortened V by 5 bases and J by 6 bases, and 16 bases separated the two germline ends. Germline CDR1 reads SGHNT; CDR2 reads YENEEA. The CDR3 contains 15 residues. For the CDR3, the DNA is TGTGCCAGCAGCCAAGGCTCCAAGGAATCCGGGGAGCTGTTTTTT. This translates into CASSQGSKESGELFF.

The chain joins TRBV12-3 or TRBV12-4 to TRBJ1-6; maybe TRBD1 (5 bases). The CDR3 consists of 14 residues. V was shortened by 7 bases and J by 3 bases, with 10 bases between the two germline ends. Written as DNA, the CDR3 is TGTGCCAGCACTTGGGGGGGCTATAATTCACCCCTCCACTTT. Translating gives CASTWGGYNSPLHF.

The V and J genes are TRBV15 and TRBJ1-2; the match to TRBD1 covers 7 bases. Germline CDR1 LNHNV, CDR2 YYDKDF (reference sequence). The CDR3 runs 15 residues. After removal of 2 bases from V and 3 bases from J, the junction contained 6 bases not matched to a gene. The CDR3 reads CATSRKTGVYYGYTF. The CDR3 nucleotides read TGTGCCACCAGCAGAAAAACAGGGGTCTACTATGGCTACACCTTC.

The chain has TRBV15 and TRBJ2-1; TRBD2 matches 15 bases. V lost 3 bases and J lost 7; bases outside the gene matches: 16. Germline V gene lookup returns CDR1 LNHNV and CDR2 YYDKDF (reference sequence). The CDR3 spans 20 residues. The CDR3 loop reads CATSSHPGLAGGPEANEQFF. The CDR3 DNA reads TGTGCCACCAGCAGCCACCCCGGACTAGCGGGAGGGCCAGAGGCGAATGAGCAGTTCTTC.

The chain carries TRBV10-3 and TRBJ2-5; TRBD2 aligns across 10 bases. CDR3 length: 15 residues. The J segment lost 5 bases and the V segment lost 8 bases, leaving 11 bases of the junction unmatched. Looked up from germline, CDR1 is ENHRY and CDR2 is SYGVKD. CDR3 bases: TGTGCCATCTCGTCGCTAGCGGGAGATATGGAGACCCAGTACTTC. Amino acids: CAISSLAGDMETQYF.

Only one count was recorded for this clonotype. The chain has TRBV19 and TRBJ2-1; either TRBD1 or TRBD2 may fit D (5 bases each). CDR3 size: 15 residues. Trimming removed 0 bases at V and 9 bases at J, with 15 bases between. Per the germline V gene, CDR1 is LNHDA and CDR2 is SQIVND (reference sequence). The CDR3 bases are TGTGCCAGTAGTATAGATCACGGGGCTAACAGTGAGCAGTTCTTC. Residues: CASSIDHGANSEQFF.

This rearrangement joins TRBV10-2 to TRBJ2-1; 8 bases map to TRBD2. CDR1 and CDR2 (germline): WSHSY, SAAADI. Trimming removed 4 bases from V and 14 bases from J; junction bases left unmatched: 13. This CDR3 spans 14 amino acids. Here the CDR3 DNA reads TGCGCCAGCAGTGTAGGTCTAGCGGGCTGGAGGGAGTTCTTC. It specifies CASSVGLAGWREFF.

With respect to this clonotype: One end of the junction does not line up with germline, which may come from a read error. The rearrangement links TRBV19 to TRBJ2-7; possibly TRBD2 for D (5 bases). The V gene's germline CDR1 is LNHDA and CDR2 SQIVND (reference sequence). The CDR3 has 11 amino acids. The CDR3 loop is CASSTSGRQYF. In DNA, the CDR3 is TGTGCCAGCAGTACCTCGGGGAGGCAGTACTTC. Filled out from reference TRBV19 and TRBJ2-7, the complete variable domain reads DGGITQSPKYLFRKEGQNVTLSCEQNLNHDAMYWYRQDPGQGLRLIYYSQIVNDFQKGDIAEGYSVSREKKESFPLTVTSAQKNPTAFYLCASSTSGRQYFGPGTRLTVT.

The chain recombines TRBV5-1 with TRBJ2-1, with D unresolved. From germline, CDR1 is SGHRS and CDR2 YFSETQ. Trimming shortened V by 0 bases and J by 5 bases, and 12 bases separated the two germline ends. The CDR3 has 15 residues. CDR3 bases: TGCGCCAGCAGCTTGGAAGGGTTAGGGAACAATGAGCAGTTCTTC. It yields the protein CASSLEGLGNNEQFF.

The chain joins TRBV20-1 to TRBJ1-1, with D hard to call. The CDR3 has 14 residues. The germline gives CDR1 DFQATT, CDR2 SNEGSKA (reference sequence). With 8 bases removed from V and 0 bases from J, the gap between germline ends came to 16 bases. The CDR3 reads CSPFSSGVNTEAFF. The CDR3 DNA sequence: TGCAGTCCCTTTTCTAGCGGGGTGAACACTGAAGCTTTCTTT.

This clonotype has a single count. The rearrangement uses TRBV7-9 and TRBJ2-5; D is possibly TRBD2 (5 bases). Per germline, CDR1 SEHNR and CDR2 FQNEAQ (reference sequence). Trimming left V 3 bases short and J 0 bases short, with 11 bases between. The CDR3 is 15 residues long. CDR3 in amino acids: CASSFDEDYQETQYF. CDR3 bases: TGTGCCAGCAGCTTTGATGAGGACTACCAAGAGACCCAGTACTTC.

V usage is TRBV15 and J usage is TRBJ2-7, with 9 bases that match TRBD2. The CDR3 runs 19 residues. The V gene end was trimmed by 0 bases and the J gene end by 5 bases; junction bases not matched to a gene: 17. In germline, CDR1 is LNHNV, CDR2 YYDKDF (reference sequence). This chain's CDR3 is CATSRDVGDPNLAGDEQYV. CDR3 DNA: TGTGCCACCAGCAGAGATGTCGGGGATCCCAACTTAGCGGGAGACGAGCAGTACGTC.